The 7 T cell receptor beta chains reported below all come from one sample, sequenced in a study of T-cell memory formation after mild COVID-19. Each CDR3 protein is one row after TCRdb ran MiXCR on the 5' RACE reads. The table has over 450,000 distinct CDR3 sequences, about 20% seen once; the top ten hold roughly an eighth. Sequencing input: PBMCs or a T cell subset sorted from them (not recorded which). These receptors originate from an adult woman who had mild COVID-19 (a few samples of this study predate the infection). Cell type and time point are not known.

This clonotype was counted only a few times. This sequence joins TRBV5-1 and TRBJ2-1, with D maybe TRBD2 (6 bases). Germline values: CDR1 SGHRS, CDR2 YFSETQ. Trimming stripped 0 bases from V and 7 bases from J, with 14 bases between. The CDR3 spans 15 residues. CDR3 amino acids: CASSLGGMGPNEQFF. CDR3 DNA sequence: TGCGCCAGCAGCTTGGGCGGGATGGGGCCAAATGAGCAGTTCTTC.

The sample holds many counts of this clonotype. The V and J genes are TRBV7-2 and TRBJ2-1; D is undetermined. V was clipped by 1 base and J by 4 bases, with 14 bases between them. This CDR3 has 16 amino acids. Germline loops: CDR1 SGHTA, CDR2 FQGNSA. The DNA for the CDR3 is TGTGCCAGCAGCTTAGGAGCTGGAAGGGTTTACAATGAGCAGTTCTTC. Amino acid sequence: CASSLGAGRVYNEQFF.

This clonotype showed up just a few times. The V gene is TRBV11-2, the J gene TRBJ2-3, with D tentatively TRBD2 (6 bases). V lost 6 bases, J lost 2 bases, and 15 bases lay in between. The CDR3 totals 15 residues. Germline V gene lookup returns CDR1 SGHAT and CDR2 FQNNGV. The CDR3 DNA is TGTGCCAGCAGAAGACTAGGGATCTCCACAGATACGCAGTATTTT. Residues: CASRRLGISTDTQYF.

This clonotype was recorded a few times. The genes are TRBV6-6 and TRBJ2-7; D is perhaps TRBD2 (6 bases). Per the germline V gene, CDR1 is MNHNY and CDR2 is SVGAGI (reference sequence). The length of the CDR3 is 14 residues. Trimming shortened V by 6 bases and J by 5 bases, and 17 bases separated the two germline ends. CDR3: CASRVDGTLDEQYF. DNA for the CDR3: TGTGCCAGCAGGGTAGACGGGACTCTCGACGAGCAGTACTTC.

There are a few counts of this clonotype. This chain connects TRBV15 to TRBJ2-5, with 7 nucleotides matching TRBD2. Germline trimming cut 2 bases from V and 0 bases from J; bases unmatched to any gene: 0. Germline assignment: CDR1 LNHNV and CDR2 YYDKDF (reference sequence). This CDR3 spans 14 amino acids. The CDR3 DNA is TGTGCCACCAGCAGACGGGGGGACCAAGAGACCCAGTACTTC. It codes for CATSRRGDQETQYF.

This clonotype was observed a handful of times. This sequence joins TRBV7-9 and TRBJ2-5, with 7 bases identical to TRBD1. The CDR3 spans 17 residues. V gave up 6 bases and J gave up 1 base; unmatched junction bases: 14. The germline gives CDR1 SEHNR, CDR2 FQNEAQ (reference sequence). The CDR3 is CASRLGTARSIQETQYF. The CDR3 coding sequence is TGTGCCAGCAGACTCGGGACAGCGCGTTCCATCCAAGAGACCCAGTACTTC.

The chain has TRBV7-2 and TRBJ2-7; D gene ambiguous. This CDR3 has 13 amino acids. Looked up from germline, CDR1 is SGHTA and CDR2 is FQGNSA. Trimming removed 1 base from V and 3 bases from J, with 7 bases in between. The CDR3 protein is CASSLGPLYEQYF. CDR3 in DNA: TGTGCCAGCAGCTTAGGGCCTCTCTACGAGCAGTACTTC.